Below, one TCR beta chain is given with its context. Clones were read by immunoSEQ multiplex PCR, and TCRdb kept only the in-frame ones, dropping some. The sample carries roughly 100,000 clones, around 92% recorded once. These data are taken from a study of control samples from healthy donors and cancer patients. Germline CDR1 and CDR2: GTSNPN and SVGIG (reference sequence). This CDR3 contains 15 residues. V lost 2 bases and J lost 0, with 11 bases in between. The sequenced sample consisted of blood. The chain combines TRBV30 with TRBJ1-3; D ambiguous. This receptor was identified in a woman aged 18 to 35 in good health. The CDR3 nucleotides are TGTGCCTGGAGTCCGGACCGGATCTCTGGAAACACCATATATTTT. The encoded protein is CAWSPDRISGNTIYF.